These 23 T cell receptor beta chains came from one sample sequenced in a study of HIV-infected children after antiretroviral therapy interruption. The TCR library was built from RNA with a 3' RACE protocol and unique molecular identifiers. Each CDR3 protein is one row after TCRdb ran MiXCR on the 3' RACE reads. The sample yields about 89,000 distinct CDR3 sequences, roughly 6.7% seen once. Treatment specified: PENTA 11 planned treatment interruption arm or continuous ART arm. The sequencing used CD45RA+ CD4+ T cells from PBMCs, pooled from several time points, collected from a donor given antiretroviral therapy, either interrupted or continuous. The subset here: naive CD4+ CD45RA+ CD45RO- T cells. These receptors all stem from a pool of human donors with HIV.

This clonotype appeared many times. This sequence joins TRBV4-2 and TRBJ2-1; D possibly uses TRBD1 or TRBD2 (6 bases each). Germline CDR1 reads LGHNA; CDR2 reads YNFKEQ. This CDR3 is built from 16 residues. V dropped 1 base and J dropped 3 bases, with 13 bases sitting between them. CDR3 sequence (DNA): TGTGCCAGCAGCCAAGGAATGGGGGGCCTCTACAATGAGCAGTTCTTC. Translated, it gives CASSQGMGGLYNEQFF.

This clonotype was recorded at least ten times. The chain carries TRBV5-1 and TRBJ2-7; D is perhaps TRBD1 (5 bases). V lost 4 bases and J lost 7, with 12 bases in between. This CDR3 is built from 12 residues. The germline CDR1 and CDR2 sequences are SGHRS and YFSETQ. The CDR3 coding sequence is TGCGCCAGCAGCGCCAGTAGGGGAGAGCAGTACTTC. Protein product: CASSASRGEQYF.

This clonotype was counted many times. The gene calls are TRBV20-1 and TRBJ1-2, with D tentatively TRBD1 (5 bases). CDR1 and CDR2 (germline): DFQATT, SNEGSKA (reference sequence). Trimming pared 1 base from V and 6 bases from J, leaving 9 bases between. The CDR3 is made up of 12 amino acids. Written as DNA, the CDR3 is TGCAGTGCTAGAGTAGGCAGGGATGGCTACACCTTC. This encodes CSARVGRDGYTF.

At least ten counts were recorded for this clonotype. The junction departs from germline at one end; a sequencing error may be responsible. CDR3 in amino acids: CASSSGTPKHF. The CDR3 DNA reads as TGTGCCAGCAGTTCCGGGACGCCCAAGCATTTT. The chain carries TRBV12-3 or TRBV12-4 and TRBJ1-5; a weak D match, TRBD1 (5 bases). This CDR3 has 11 residues.

The chain carries TRBV10-1 and TRBJ1-3; D uncertain. The CDR3 runs to 13 residues. V was clipped by 7 bases and J by 0 bases, with 7 bases between them. Germline assignment: CDR1 WNHNN and CDR2 SYGVQD (reference sequence). The DNA of the CDR3 is TGCGCCAGCACCGAGGGCTCTGGAAACACCATATATTTT. Protein: CASTEGSGNTIYF.

V usage is TRBV20-1 and J usage is TRBJ1-6; D gene uncertain. V was clipped by 3 bases and J by 7 bases, with 10 bases between them. The CDR3 has 13 residues. Per the germline V gene, CDR1 is DFQATT and CDR2 is SNEGSKA (reference sequence). CDR3 coding DNA: TGCAGTGCTAGGTTTCCCCAGAATTCACCCCTCCACTTT. This translates into CSARFPQNSPLHF.

J is TRBJ2-3 and V is TRBV4-2; maybe TRBD2 (6 bases). The CDR3 has 14 amino acids. Germline V gene sequence: CDR1 LGHNA, CDR2 YNFKEQ. Trimming pared 4 bases from V and 5 bases from J, leaving 13 bases between. In DNA, the CDR3 is TGTGCCAGCAGCCTCTCGGACTATAGAGATACGCAGTATTTT. Protein product: CASSLSDYRDTQYF.

There are many counts of this clonotype. This sequence joins TRBV5-4 and TRBJ2-3; perhaps D is TRBD1 or TRBD2 (6 bases each). The CDR3 covers 14 residues. Germline V gene lookup returns CDR1 SGHNT and CDR2 YYREEE (reference sequence). V dropped 4 bases and J dropped 4 bases, with 13 bases sitting between them. The CDR3 loop reads CASSPGGGADTQYF. The CDR3 bases are TGTGCCAGCAGCCCCGGGGGCGGCGCAGATACGCAGTATTTT. The full variable domain, completed using reference TRBV5-4 and TRBJ2-3, is ETGVTQSPTHLIKTRGQQVTLRCSSQSGHNTVSWYQQALGQGPQFIFQYYREEENGRGNFPPRFSGLQFPNYSSELNVNALELDDSALYLCASSPGGGADTQYFGPGTRLTVL.

This clonotype was seen only a few times. The chain links TRBV6-5 to TRBJ2-2, with D possibly being TRBD2 (5 bases). CDR1 and CDR2 from the germline V gene are MNHEY and SVGAGI. The CDR3 has 16 amino acids. V dropped 3 bases and J dropped 0 bases, with 11 bases sitting between them. The CDR3 nucleotides are TGTGCCAGCAGTTATCAGAGGGCCCCGAACACCGGGGAGCTGTTTTTT. Its translation is CASSYQRAPNTGELFF.

CDR3 nucleotide sequence: TGCAGCGCGGCAGACTTCCAGGGAATCTCCTACGAGCAGTACTTC. Its translation: CSAADFQGISYEQYF. The chain uses TRBV29-1 and TRBJ2-7, with D tentatively TRBD1 (5 bases). The CDR3 covers 15 residues. Trimming removed 7 bases at V and 0 bases at J, with 19 bases between. CDR1 is SQVTM and CDR2 is ANQGSEA in the germline V gene.

The sample holds many counts of this clonotype. The V call is TRBV7-2, the J call TRBJ1-2; D is possibly TRBD1 (6 bases). Deletions cut 3 bases from V and 8 bases from J, with 19 bases between. The germline gives CDR1 SGHTA, CDR2 FQGNSA. The CDR3 is 15 amino acids. The CDR3 nucleotides read TGTGCCAGCAGCTTGGCTGGACAGCCACCGGGAGGCTACACCTTC. It yields the protein CASSLAGQPPGGYTF.

This clonotype appeared many times. The CDR3 does not close with the conserved phenylalanine or tryptophan, likely indicating a read error. Because the CDR3's place on the DNA is in doubt, the DNA is left out and the CDR3 is given as listed by TCRdb. The chain uses TRBV6-6 and TRBJ1-5. The germline CDR1 and CDR2 sequences are MNHNY and SVGAGI (reference sequence). The CDR3 totals 11 residues, both ends included. The CDR3 sequence: CASSSGRSFVI.

Many counts were recorded for this clonotype. The genes are TRBV11-2 and TRBJ1-4, with D hard to call. The CDR3 has 12 residues. Trimming removed 4 bases at V and 7 bases at J, with 7 bases between. Germline V gives CDR1 SGHAT, CDR2 FQNNGV. The CDR3: CASSSGGEKLFF. The CDR3, as DNA: TGTGCCAGCAGCTCCGGTGGTGAAAAACTGTTTTTT.

At least ten counts were recorded for this clonotype. CDR3 coding DNA: TGTGCCAGTAGTGTATACAAAGCGGGGGGCTCCTACGAGCAGTACTTC. Translation gives CASSVYKAGGSYEQYF. V gene TRBV19 combines with J gene TRBJ2-7, with 9 bases aligning to TRBD2. The CDR3 runs 16 residues. V lost 5 bases, J lost 0 bases, and 8 bases stayed unmatched. Germline V gives CDR1 LNHDA, CDR2 SQIVND (reference sequence). The variable domain in full, completed from reference TRBV19 and TRBJ2-7, reads DGGITQSPKYLFRKEGQNVTLSCEQNLNHDAMYWYRQDPGQGLRLIYYSQIVNDFQKGDIAEGYSVSREKKESFPLTVTSAQKNPTAFYLCASSVYKAGGSYEQYFGPGTRLTVT.

This clonotype was seen at least ten times. The chain has TRBV7-2 and TRBJ2-1; TRBD2 matches 7 bases. CDR3 length equals 15 residues. Looked up from germline, CDR1 is SGHTA and CDR2 is FQGNSA. The ends lost 4 bases at V and 5 bases at J; junction bases unmatched: 8. Here the CDR3 reads CASSYPSGFNNEQFF. CDR3 DNA sequence: TGTGCCAGCAGCTACCCTAGCGGATTCAACAATGAGCAGTTCTTC.

The genes are TRBV9 and TRBJ2-1; D may match TRBD1 or TRBD2 (5 bases each). Germline CDR1 SGDLS, CDR2 YYNGEE. The CDR3 is made up of 16 amino acids. V was clipped by 4 bases and J by 0 bases, with 14 bases between them. The CDR3 coding sequence is TGTGCCAGCAGCTCCAGAGAGGGGAGCTCCTACAATGAGCAGTTCTTC. Its protein is CASSSREGSSYNEQFF.

The chain combines TRBV10-2 with TRBJ2-2; TRBD2 is a possible D gene (7 bases). Germline V gives CDR1 WSHSY, CDR2 SAAADI. Trimming removed 4 bases at V and 6 bases at J, with 21 bases between. The CDR3 covers 17 residues. This CDR3 reads CASSGGGAGEVAGELFF. The DNA of the CDR3 is TGCGCCAGCAGTGGGGGGGGAGCAGGGGAAGTAGCCGGGGAGCTGTTTTTT.

This clonotype appeared many times. The genes are TRBV20-1 and TRBJ1-1; TRBD1 might be the D (6 bases). V gave up 6 bases and J gave up 4 bases, with 12 bases separating them. Germline CDR1 and CDR2: DFQATT and SNEGSKA (reference sequence). The CDR3 runs to 12 residues. CDR3 coding DNA: TGCAGTGCCCAACAGGGCGGCACTGAAGCTTTCTTT. Translation: CSAQQGGTEAFF.

This clonotype has a count of ten or more. This sequence joins TRBV7-3 and TRBJ1-1, with unresolved D. CDR3 size: 13 residues. The germline V and J ends were trimmed by 1 base and 3 bases, with 6 bases remaining between them. From germline, CDR1 is SGHTA and CDR2 FQGTGA. In nucleotides, the CDR3 is TGTGCCAGCAGCTTAATCGCGGACACTGAAGCTTTCTTT. Its translation: CASSLIADTEAFF.

This clonotype has a count of ten or more. The chain has TRBV10-1 and TRBJ1-1; D ambiguous. Germline CDR1 reads WNHNN; CDR2 reads SYGVQD (reference sequence). Trimming took off 1 base at V and 0 bases at J, with 6 bases between the two ends. The CDR3 covers 14 residues. CDR3: CASSEYKVNTEAFF. DNA for the CDR3: TGCGCCAGCAGTGAGTACAAGGTGAACACTGAAGCTTTCTTT.

This clonotype was detected many times. This chain connects TRBV2 to TRBJ2-1; TRBD2 is a possible D gene (6 bases). Germline V CDR1 and CDR2: SNHLY, FYNNEI. Trimming removed 2 bases from V and 0 bases from J, with 8 bases in between. CDR3 length: 15 residues. CDR3 amino acids: CASSELGLSYNEQFF. CDR3 sequence (DNA): TGTGCCAGCAGTGAACTGGGACTCTCCTACAATGAGCAGTTCTTC.

The sample holds many counts of this clonotype. V and J are TRBV3-2 and TRBJ1-1. TRBV3-2 is a documented pseudogene. The CDR3 has 12 amino acids. The CDR3 DNA reads TGTGCCAGCAGCCAAACGAACACTGAAGCTTTCTTT. This encodes CASSQTNTEAFF.

This clonotype was observed many times. The chain carries TRBV5-1 and TRBJ1-2; D is unclear. Germline V lookup: CDR1 SGHRS, CDR2 YFSETQ. Trimming pared 0 bases from V and 5 bases from J, leaving 11 bases between. This CDR3 has 14 residues. The CDR3 loop reads CASSLAIGAYGYTF. For the CDR3, the DNA is TGCGCCAGCAGCTTGGCCATCGGAGCTTATGGCTACACCTTC.